The TCR beta chain under discussion was sequenced for a study of shared clonotypes between healthy human individuals. The V gene's germline CDR1 is SGHVS and CDR2 FQNEAQ. The CDR3 runs 17 residues. V lost 0 bases and J lost 4, with 16 bases in between. Naive CD8 cells comprised CD45RO-negative, CCR7-positively selected cells, excluding terminally differentiated effector memory CD45RA+ cells. Some clones are missing from TCRdb's copy, which holds only in-frame ones; the method was immunoSEQ multiplex PCR. The sample comprises around 2,100,000 clones, over 85% of which are singletons, and roughly 1% rests with the top ten.

The source material was naive CD8+ T cells sorted from blood. This sequence was found in a man aged 18 to 29 in good health. V gene TRBV7-8 combines with J gene TRBJ1-5; D is undetermined. Written as DNA, the CDR3 is TGTGCCAGCAGCTTAGCGGCGGAACCTCGACTTAATCAGCCCCAGCATTTT. It translates to CASSLAAEPRLNQPQHF.